This T cell receptor beta chain was identified during a study of chemoradiotherapy in HPV16-positive cancers. Study overall: Two HPV16-positive patients' cells yielded candidate HPV-specific clones and common motifs. Study-wide results and caveats: Better recurrence-free survival went with HPV-responsive T-cell expansion in HPV16-positive patients. Candidate HPV-specific clones and E7-related TCR motifs grew in tumor during treatment. Functional assays defining HPV-specific T cells used only two HPV16-positive patients.

Profiling relied on immunoSEQ multiplex PCR, and the TCRdb table lists in-frame clones only, not all of them. The top ten hold approximately 3.3% of the sample, which has roughly 3,000 clones, about 90% seen once. Turning to this clone: No antigen is known for it.

The sequencing here drew on tumor tissue, taken from a patient who underwent chemoradiotherapy. This receptor was identified in a human donor with HPV-associated anogenital cancer.

The CDR3 DNA is TGTGCCAGCAGTGATTCCCGGCAGCCCACTAACTATGGCTACACCTTC. Translating gives CASSDSRQPTNYGYTF. V gene TRBV2 combines with J gene TRBJ1-2, with D uncertain. CDR3 length equals 16 residues. CDR1 is SNHLY and CDR2 is FYNNEI in the germline V gene. V was trimmed by 3 bases and J by 0 bases, leaving 14 bases between them.